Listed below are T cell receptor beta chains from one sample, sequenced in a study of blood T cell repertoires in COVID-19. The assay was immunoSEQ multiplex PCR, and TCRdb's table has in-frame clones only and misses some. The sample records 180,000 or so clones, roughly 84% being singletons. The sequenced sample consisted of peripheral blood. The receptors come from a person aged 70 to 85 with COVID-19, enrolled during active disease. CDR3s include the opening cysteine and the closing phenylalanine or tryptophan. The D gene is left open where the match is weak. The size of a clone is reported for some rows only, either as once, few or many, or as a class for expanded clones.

CASSFGGGTEAFF	TGTGCCAGCAGTTTCGGTGGAGGCACTGAAGCTTTCTTT	TRBV12-3/TRBV12-4	-	13	TRBJ1-1	-
CASSYGQGFTEAFF	TGTGCCAGCAGCTACGGACAGGGATTCACTGAAGCTTTCTTT	TRBV2	once	14	TRBJ1-1	TRBD1
CASSRPPSDEQFF	TGTGCCAGCAGCCGCCCCCCGTCGGATGAGCAGTTCTTC	TRBV27	-	13	TRBJ2-1	-
CASRLAGGPGELFF	TGTGCCAGCAGGCTAGCGGGGGGGCCCGGGGAGCTGTTTTTT	TRBV13	-	14	TRBJ2-2	TRBD2
CASSDVEGTPNTGELFF	TGTGCCAGCAGTGACGTCGAGGGGACTCCGAACACCGGGGAGCTGTTTTTT	TRBV6-4	-	17	TRBJ2-2	-
CASSEMATGGPQETQYF	TGTGCCAGCAGTGAAATGGCGACAGGGGGACCTCAAGAGACCCAGTACTTC	TRBV6-1	few	17	TRBJ2-5	TRBD1
CASTPTSGGPGETQYF	TGTGCCAGTACGCCGACTAGCGGGGGACCTGGGGAGACCCAGTACTTC	TRBV19	-	16	TRBJ2-5	TRBD2
CASSQVQGLHNSPLHF	TGTGCCAGCAGCCAGGTTCAGGGTTTGCATAATTCACCCCTCCACTTT	TRBV3-1/TRBV3-2	-	16	TRBJ1-6	-
CASSKPGLAFHEQYF	TGTGCCAGCAGCAAACCGGGACTAGCTTTCCACGAGCAGTACTTC	TRBV14	-	15	TRBJ2-7	TRBD2
CASSLLGEGTEAFF	TGTGCCAGCAGCTTATTAGGGGAGGGCACTGAAGCTTTCTTT	TRBV7-3	once	14	TRBJ1-1	-
CASSFGRDRGYEQYF	TGTGCCAGCAGTTTTGGCCGGGACAGGGGGTACGAGCAGTACTTC	TRBV27	-	15	TRBJ2-7	TRBD1
CASSDRGGFTEAFF	TGTGCCAGCAGTGACAGGGGAGGATTCACTGAAGCTTTCTTT	TRBV9	-	14	TRBJ1-1	TRBD1